A single sample is the source of the 23 T cell receptor beta chains below, sequenced in a study of T cells after yellow fever vaccination. MiXCR, applied by TCRdb to the 5' RACE reads, yields one record per CDR3 protein. The table lists a few hundred thousand distinct CDR3 sequences, around 3.9% of them singletons, with about 24% in the top ten. The specimen comprised PBMCs, sampled 5 days after the yellow fever booster vaccination. All receptors derive from a man between 18 and 35 years old who received the YFV17D yellow fever vaccine.

The CDR3 DNA reads as TGTGCCAGCAGTTACCCAGCGGGGGGGCCGGGCACCGGGGAGCTGTTTTTT. Translating it yields CASSYPAGGPGTGELFF. The chain recombines TRBV6-2 or TRBV6-3 with TRBJ2-2, with TRBD2 matching 10 bases. Germline V gene data show CDR1 as MNHEY and CDR2 as SVGEGT. The V and J ends lost 2 bases and 4 bases, in that order; junction bases with no gene match: 7. CDR3 length: 17 amino acids.

This clonotype was seen at least ten times. The rearrangement joins TRBV14 to TRBJ1-5; D ambiguous. Germline lookup yields CDR1 SGHDN and CDR2 FVKESK. Between the trimmed V and J ends, which lost 0 bases and 4 bases, there was a span of 4 bases. The CDR3 sequence is 13 residues long. The CDR3 region has the DNA TGTGCCAGCAGCCAAGATTCAAATCAGCCCCAGCATTTT. This codes for CASSQDSNQPQHF.

In this sample, this clonotype turned up many times. The chain recombines TRBV7-2 with TRBJ2-5; D is tentatively TRBD1 or TRBD2 (5 bases each). Germline assignment: CDR1 SGHTA and CDR2 FQGNSA. Deletions cut 5 bases from V and 2 bases from J, with 15 bases between. This CDR3 comprises 15 residues. The CDR3 spells CASSISGTSQETQYF. DNA for the CDR3: TGTGCCAGCAGCATATCCGGGACGTCTCAAGAGACCCAGTACTTC.

This clonotype was seen only a few times. J is TRBJ1-2 and V is TRBV6-5; 7 bases fit TRBD1. The CDR3 is made up of 16 amino acids. The ends lost 0 bases at V and 5 bases at J; junction bases unmatched: 9. The germline gives CDR1 MNHEY, CDR2 SVGAGI. The CDR3 sequence is CASSYSNQGVRYGYTF. Here the CDR3 DNA reads TGTGCCAGCAGTTACTCGAACCAGGGGGTTCGGTATGGCTACACCTTC.

V usage is TRBV6-5 and J usage is TRBJ2-1; 8 bases line up with TRBD1. V gave up 4 bases and J gave up 2 bases; unmatched junction bases: 7. Germline CDR1 and CDR2: MNHEY and SVGAGI. The CDR3 extends over 16 amino acids. The CDR3 sequence: CASSSDRRGPYNEQFF. The CDR3 region has the DNA TGTGCCAGCAGTTCGGATCGCAGGGGGCCCTACAATGAGCAGTTCTTC.

This clonotype was counted ten times or more. The rearrangement uses TRBV20-1 and TRBJ2-2; TRBD2 matches at 8 bases. Trimming removed 7 bases from V and 4 bases from J; junction bases left unmatched: 8. CDR3 size: 14 residues. From germline, CDR1 is DFQATT and CDR2 SNEGSKA (reference sequence). CDR3 sequence: CSVTGTRSTGELFF. CDR3 bases: TGCAGTGTAACCGGGACTAGGTCCACCGGGGAGCTGTTTTTT.

There are many counts of this clonotype. This chain connects TRBV20-1 to TRBJ2-1; 9 bases are shared with TRBD1. Germline CDR1 is DFQATT and CDR2 is SNEGSKA (reference sequence). The J segment lost 4 bases and the V segment lost 6 bases, leaving 10 bases of the junction unmatched. The CDR3 covers 15 residues. The CDR3: CSAATRDREYNEQFF. Here the CDR3 DNA reads TGCAGTGCAGCGACACGGGACAGGGAATACAATGAGCAGTTCTTC.

This clonotype has more than one count but fewer than ten. V and J are TRBV29-1 and TRBJ2-3; D gene ambiguous. Trimming shortened V by 1 base and J by 1 base, and 6 bases separated the two germline ends. Germline CDR1 SQVTM, CDR2 ANQGSEA. CDR3 length equals 13 residues. CDR3 in amino acids: CSVEGGGTDTQYF. The CDR3 DNA sequence: TGCAGCGTTGAAGGCGGTGGCACAGATACGCAGTATTTT.

This chain joins TRBV18 and TRBJ1-4; D remains unclear. V was trimmed by 2 bases and J by 0 bases, leaving 13 bases between them. The CDR3 spans 17 residues. In germline, CDR1 is KGHSH, CDR2 LQKENI. The CDR3 nucleotides are TGTGCCAGCTCACCATCGGGGTACACTGCAACTAATGAAAAACTGTTTTTT. Translation: CASSPSGYTATNEKLFF.

This chain connects TRBV7-6 to TRBJ2-2, with 10 bases that match TRBD2. CDR3 length: 17 amino acids. Trimming took 3 bases from V and 4 from J; bases not matched to a gene: 8. CDR1 and CDR2 from the germline V gene are SGHVS and FNYEAQ. CDR3: CASSFGGGLASTGELFF. CDR3 sequence (DNA): TGTGCCAGCAGCTTCGGTGGGGGACTAGCGAGCACCGGGGAGCTGTTTTTT.

This chain connects TRBV14 to TRBJ1-1, with 7 bases fitting TRBD1. V shed 4 bases and J 8 bases; nucleotides not matched to a gene: 4. CDR3 length: 12 residues. Germline loops: CDR1 SGHDN, CDR2 FVKESK. The CDR3: CASSLQQGEAFF. The CDR3 region has the DNA TGTGCCAGCAGCCTTCAACAGGGGGAAGCTTTCTTT.

To note about this clonotype: No conserved phenylalanine or tryptophan ends this CDR3, so it is likely a read error. The chain joins TRBV3-1 to TRBJ2-5; the D is unclear. Per germline, CDR1 LGHDT and CDR2 YNNKEL (reference sequence). This CDR3 spans 13 amino acids. V lost 0 bases and J lost 5, with 7 bases in between. The DNA for the CDR3 is TGTGCCAGCAGCCAAGAACCCCGGGAGACCCAGTACTCC. Its protein product is CASSQEPRETQYS.

This clonotype was seen at least ten times. This chain connects TRBV7-6 to TRBJ2-1; TRBD2 might be the D (6 bases). Germline V lookup: CDR1 SGHVS, CDR2 FNYEAQ. Trimming removed 3 bases at V and 7 bases at J, with 13 bases between. The CDR3 is 14 amino acids. This CDR3 is CASSFGGALNEQFF. The CDR3 DNA is TGTGCCAGCAGCTTTGGAGGGGCGCTGAATGAGCAGTTCTTC.

This clonotype has more than one count but fewer than ten. The rearrangement joins TRBV18 to TRBJ1-6; D is unresolved. Germline CDR1 and CDR2: KGHSH and LQKENI. The CDR3 extends over 14 amino acids. V lost 5 bases to trimming and J lost 9 bases, with 14 bases between them. The CDR3 protein is CASSDTVFTSPLHF. The CDR3 coding sequence is TGTGCCAGCTCAGACACAGTATTTACTTCACCCCTCCACTTT.

The chain joins TRBV6-4 to TRBJ1-5, with D perhaps TRBD1 (6 bases). This CDR3 contains 16 residues. The ends were cut back, 6 bases at V and 2 bases at J, with 17 bases in the middle. In germline, CDR1 is MRHNA, CDR2 SNTAGT. The CDR3 DNA is TGTGCCAGCAGCTCCACAACAGGGAGGCGCAATCAGCCCCAGCATTTT. This encodes CASSSTTGRRNQPQHF.

In this sample, this clonotype turned up many times. This sequence joins TRBV20-1 and TRBJ2-5, with 7 bases identical to TRBD1. This CDR3 has 15 residues. J was trimmed by 5 bases and V by 6 bases; bases with no gene match: 15. Germline loops: CDR1 DFQATT, CDR2 SNEGSKA (reference sequence). CDR3 in amino acids: CSAPQFGTVGETQYF. The CDR3 nucleotides are TGCAGTGCGCCGCAATTCGGGACAGTAGGGGAGACCCAGTACTTC.

In this sample, this clonotype turned up a few times. The rearrangement links TRBV20-1 to TRBJ2-5; the D gene could be TRBD1 or TRBD2 (5 bases each). Germline-derived CDR1 and CDR2 are DFQATT and SNEGSKA (reference sequence). Trimming removed 0 bases from V and 1 base from J, with 12 bases in between. The CDR3 has 15 amino acids. CDR3 bases: TGCAGTGCTAGAGATCCCCGAGGGGCCCAAGAGACCCAGTACTTC. Amino acids: CSARDPRGAQETQYF.

The chain couples TRBV7-2 to TRBJ1-2; TRBD1 agrees at 9 bases. Germline-derived CDR1 and CDR2 are SGHTA and FQGNSA. This CDR3 has 16 residues. V dropped 1 base and J dropped 5; count of bases not matched to a gene: 8. The CDR3 loop reads CASSLGGTGMIYGYTF. The CDR3 coding sequence is TGTGCCAGCAGCTTAGGGGGGACAGGGATGATTTATGGCTACACCTTC.

This clonotype was picked up a small number of times. The junction does not match germline at one end; this may be a read error. This rearrangement joins TRBV20-1 to TRBJ2-1, with D possibly being TRBD2 (6 bases). The CDR3 contains 13 residues. Germline-derived CDR1 and CDR2 are DFQATT and SNEGSKA (reference sequence). CDR3 nucleotide sequence: TGCAGTGCTAGAAGGGCCACTAGCCCCTACGGGATCTTC. Protein: CSARRATSPYGIF.

This clonotype was counted ten times or more. This chain links TRBV20-1 with TRBJ1-4; D uncertain. CDR1 and CDR2 (germline): DFQATT, SNEGSKA (reference sequence). Trimming took off 5 bases at V and 10 bases at J, with 14 bases between the two ends. The length of the CDR3 is 12 residues. CDR3 coding DNA: TGCAGTGCTGAGAAGCGAGGTCGAAAACTGTTTTTT. It specifies CSAEKRGRKLFF.

V and J are TRBV5-1 and TRBJ2-6; D remains unclear. Trimming cost V 4 bases and J 3 bases, with 11 bases left between them. The CDR3 is made up of 15 amino acids. In germline, CDR1 is SGHRS, CDR2 YFSETQ. The CDR3 DNA is TGCGCCAGCAGCGGTGGGAATAGTGGGGCCAACGTCCTGACTTTC. Amino acid sequence: CASSGGNSGANVLTF.

This clonotype turned up a few times. J is TRBJ2-1 and V is TRBV6-1; D might be TRBD1 (5 bases). This CDR3 is 16 amino acids long. CDR1 is MNHNS, CDR2 SASEGT, per germline. V gave up 5 bases and J gave up 7 bases, with 21 bases separating them. CDR3 amino acids: CASSTPGLQGKNEQFF. The CDR3 coding sequence is TGTGCCAGCAGTACCCCGGGCCTTCAGGGAAAAAATGAGCAGTTCTTC.

This chain uses TRBV6-2 or TRBV6-3 with TRBJ2-1; TRBD1 matches 8 bases. CDR1 is MNHEY, CDR2 SVGEGT, per germline. V lost 0 bases, J lost 6 bases, and 10 bases stayed unmatched. This CDR3 contains 17 residues. The chain's CDR3 is CASSYSVTGTGGNEQFF. The CDR3 nucleotides are TGTGCCAGCAGTTACTCGGTTACCGGGACAGGTGGCAATGAGCAGTTCTTC.